This T cell receptor beta chain was found in a study of T cell changes during pregnancy in multiple sclerosis. CDR1 and CDR2 from the germline V gene are GTSNPN and SVGIG (reference sequence). This CDR3 has 15 residues. Trimming left V 0 bases short and J 8 bases short, with 14 bases between. Here immunoSEQ multiplex PCR was the method, and the copy in TCRdb shows in-frame clones only, minus some. The table shows about 60,000 clones, with approximately 91% occurring only once. The origin of this receptor is a female donor with multiple sclerosis, enrolled in a pregnancy study. The source was CD4+ T cells from peripheral blood mononuclear cells, collected in the first trimester of pregnancy. The rearrangement uses TRBV30 and TRBJ1-6; a weak D match, TRBD1 (5 bases). The CDR3 nucleotides read TGTGCCTGGAGTGTACGGGTCAGGGAGGATTCACCCCTCCACTTT. Translating it yields CAWSVRVREDSPLHF.